This paragraph covers one TCR beta chain sequence. There are 12 residues in the CDR3. Germline CDR1 reads LNHDA; CDR2 reads SQIVND (reference sequence). V lost 2 bases and J 8 bases, leaving 9 bases between the germline ends. This entry is derived from a study of blood T cell repertoires in COVID-19. The overall study: Spain, Italy and the United States supplied samples that represented acute and convalescent COVID-19. PBMCs, B-cell-depleted T cells, or T cells provided the cDNA or gDNA that made up the material.

The protocol was immunoSEQ multiplex PCR, while the TCRdb copy is restricted to in-frame clones and leaves out a portion. The sample yields about 330,000 clones, 87% seen once. Material: peripheral blood. The clonotype originates from a young man with COVID-19, enrolled during active disease. This chain uses TRBV19 with TRBJ1-2, with D possibly matching TRBD1 (6 bases). The CDR3 is CASSINRAGYTF. In nucleotides, the CDR3 is TGTGCCAGTAGTATAAACAGGGCCGGCTACACCTTC.